The rows below give T cell receptor beta chains drawn from one sample of a study of T cells in narcolepsy. The assay was immunoSEQ multiplex PCR, and TCRdb's table has in-frame clones only and misses some. The sample shows approximately 40,000 clones, about nine tenths of them seen only once. The sequenced sample consisted of CD45RA- memory CD4+ T cells from PBMCs. All receptors come from a human donor with narcolepsy. Each CDR3 is given with its conserved first and last residue. A clone size is listed for some rows: how often the clone was seen (once, few, many), or a class if it is expanded.

TRBV7-2	TRBJ1-1	once	CASSFDRGSEAFF
TRBV5-1	TRBJ1-3	NA	CASSLDGGSSGNTIYF
TRBV10-2	TRBJ2-3	few	CASSDRESTDTQYF
TRBV4-2	TRBJ1-5	NA	CASSQYTGTVDQPQHF
TRBV11-3	TRBJ2-1	NA	CASSLRGSGRVSSYNEQFF
TRBV7-6	TRBJ1-2	once	CASSPRMEPNYGYTF
TRBV7-9	TRBJ2-3	NA	CASSLSGSTDTQYF
TRBV5-1	TRBJ1-4	NA	CASSPNGGAEKLFF
TRBV5-4	TRBJ2-5	NA	CASSSRQGVETQYF
TRBV15	TRBJ1-6	NA	CATSRPGAPSNSPLHF
TRBV6-1	TRBJ2-3	once	CASSESLAGAADTQYF
TRBV2	TRBJ2-5	few	CASMGAKETQYF
TRBV27	TRBJ2-3	NA	CASSPSGRGDTQYF
TRBV4-3	TRBJ1-3	few	CASSQDLGGSGNTIYF
TRBV7-8	TRBJ1-1	NA	CASSLTGQATTEAFF
TRBV14	TRBJ2-7	NA	CASSSSYEQYF
TRBV6-6	TRBJ2-2	NA	CASSPWGANTGELFF
TRBV6-6	TRBJ2-1	NA	CATQGSGGGYNEQFF
TRBV27	TRBJ1-2	NA	CASSLSIFDGYTF
TRBV5-1	TRBJ2-1	NA	CASSLVGGSGNEQFF
TRBV7-8	TRBJ1-1	NA	CASSLSSSGTGGTEAFF
TRBV6-6	TRBJ2-4	NA	CASTPEDSRAKNIQYF
TRBV29-1	TRBJ2-7	NA	CSVKGSSYEQYF
TRBV6-5	TRBJ2-5	NA	CASSYSGSGSETQYF
TRBV5-1	TRBJ2-5	NA	CASSSGMGETQYF